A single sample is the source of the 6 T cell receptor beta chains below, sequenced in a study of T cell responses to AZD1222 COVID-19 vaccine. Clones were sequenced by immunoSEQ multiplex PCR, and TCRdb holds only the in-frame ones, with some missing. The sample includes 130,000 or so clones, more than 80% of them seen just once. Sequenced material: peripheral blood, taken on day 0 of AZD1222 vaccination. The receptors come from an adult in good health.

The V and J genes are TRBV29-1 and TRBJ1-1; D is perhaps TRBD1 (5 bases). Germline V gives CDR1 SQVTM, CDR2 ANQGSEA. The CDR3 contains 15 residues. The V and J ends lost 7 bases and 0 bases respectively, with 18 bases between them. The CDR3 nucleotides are TGCAGCGCCGCGAGTGGTTGGGGCATGAACACTGAAGCTTTCTTT. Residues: CSAASGWGMNTEAFF. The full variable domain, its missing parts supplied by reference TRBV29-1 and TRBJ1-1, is SAVISQKPSRDICQRGTSLTIQCQVDSQVTMMFWYRQQPGQSLTLIATANQGSEATYESGFVIDKFPISRPNLTFSTLTVSNMSPEDSSIYLCSAASGWGMNTEAFFGQGTRLTVV.

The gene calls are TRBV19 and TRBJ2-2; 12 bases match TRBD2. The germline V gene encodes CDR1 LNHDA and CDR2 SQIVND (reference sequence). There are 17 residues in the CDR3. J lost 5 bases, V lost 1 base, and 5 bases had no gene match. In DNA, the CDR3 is TGTGCCAGTAGTATAGTGGGACTAGCGGGTCGAACCGGGGAGCTGTTTTTT. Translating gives CASSIVGLAGRTGELFF.

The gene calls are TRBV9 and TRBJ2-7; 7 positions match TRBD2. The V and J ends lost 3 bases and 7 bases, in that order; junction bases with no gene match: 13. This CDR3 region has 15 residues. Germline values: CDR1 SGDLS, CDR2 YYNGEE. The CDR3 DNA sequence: TGTGCCAGCAGCGAGGGAGCGGGGCCGGCGGGGGAGCAGTACTTC. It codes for CASSEGAGPAGEQYF.

The CDR3 nucleotides read TGTGCCAGCAGTTACGGACTAGCGGGAGTCGCAGATACGCAGTATTTT. Its protein product is CASSYGLAGVADTQYF. The chain links TRBV6-2 or TRBV6-3 to TRBJ2-3; TRBD2 aligns across 13 bases. Germline CDR1 MNHEY, CDR2 SVGEGT. The trim removed 2 bases at V and 4 bases at J, leaving 3 bases unmatched. CDR3 length equals 16 residues.

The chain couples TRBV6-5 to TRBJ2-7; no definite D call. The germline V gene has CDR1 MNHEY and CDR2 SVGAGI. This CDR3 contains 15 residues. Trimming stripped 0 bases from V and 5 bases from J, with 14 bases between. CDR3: CASSYSRDGIDEQYF. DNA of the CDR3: TGTGCCAGCAGTTACTCCAGAGACGGTATTGACGAGCAGTACTTC.

CDR3 loop: CASRSTSAGETQYF. The CDR3 region has the DNA TGTGCCAGCAGGTCCACTAGCGCGGGGGAGACCCAGTACTTC. The V call is TRBV28, the J call TRBJ2-5; 7 bases fit TRBD2. The CDR3 is 14 amino acids. Trimming took 6 bases from V and 5 from J; bases not matched to a gene: 9. CDR1 is MDHEN and CDR2 is SYDVKM in the germline V gene.